The clone carrying this TCR beta chain was counted once. Its antigen remains unknown. Germline V gives CDR1 KGHDR, CDR2 SFDVKD. The V gene lost 3 bases and the J gene lost 0 bases, with 14 bases spanning the gap. The CDR3 loop spans 18 amino acids. Clones were sequenced by immunoSEQ multiplex PCR, and TCRdb holds only the in-frame ones, with some missing. The sample yields 95,000 to 150,000 clones, approximately 92% seen once. The data derive from a study of T cell responses to AZD1222 COVID-19 vaccine. Study-wide points: Donors in the cohort were predominantly white British and more often female, and clonal diversity was possibly underestimated. The study sampled repertoires only after the peak T cell response.

This chain uses TRBV24-1 with TRBJ2-6; TRBD1 or TRBD2 may be the D gene (5 bases each). This receptor was obtained from an adult who received the MenACWY meningococcal vaccine as a control. The source was peripheral blood, collected 28 days after the second dose of the MenACWY control vaccine. The CDR3 coding sequence is TGTGCCACCAGTGATCCCCAGGGACCAAGCTCTGGGGCCAACGTCCTGACTTTC. Its protein is CATSDPQGPSSGANVLTF.